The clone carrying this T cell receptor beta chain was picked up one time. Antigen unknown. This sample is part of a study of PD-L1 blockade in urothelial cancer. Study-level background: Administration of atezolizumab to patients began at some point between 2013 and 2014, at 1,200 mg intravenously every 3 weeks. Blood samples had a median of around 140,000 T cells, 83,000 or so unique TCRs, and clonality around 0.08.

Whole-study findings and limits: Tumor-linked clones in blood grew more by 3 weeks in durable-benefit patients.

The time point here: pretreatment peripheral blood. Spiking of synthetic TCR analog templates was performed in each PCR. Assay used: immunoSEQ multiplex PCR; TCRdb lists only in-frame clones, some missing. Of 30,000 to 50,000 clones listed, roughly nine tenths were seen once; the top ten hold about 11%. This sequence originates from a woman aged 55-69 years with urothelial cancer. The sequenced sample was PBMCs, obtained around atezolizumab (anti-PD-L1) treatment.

The CDR3 nucleotides read TGTGCCAGCAGCTTAAGGTCAGGGAGGCACAATGAGCAGTTCTTC. This encodes CASSLRSGRHNEQFF. This rearrangement joins TRBV7-9 to TRBJ2-1; possible D gene TRBD2, 6 bases. CDR1 and CDR2 from the germline V gene are SEHNR and FQNEAQ (reference sequence). The V and J ends lost 2 bases and 5 bases respectively, with 13 bases between them. The CDR3 is 15 residues long.